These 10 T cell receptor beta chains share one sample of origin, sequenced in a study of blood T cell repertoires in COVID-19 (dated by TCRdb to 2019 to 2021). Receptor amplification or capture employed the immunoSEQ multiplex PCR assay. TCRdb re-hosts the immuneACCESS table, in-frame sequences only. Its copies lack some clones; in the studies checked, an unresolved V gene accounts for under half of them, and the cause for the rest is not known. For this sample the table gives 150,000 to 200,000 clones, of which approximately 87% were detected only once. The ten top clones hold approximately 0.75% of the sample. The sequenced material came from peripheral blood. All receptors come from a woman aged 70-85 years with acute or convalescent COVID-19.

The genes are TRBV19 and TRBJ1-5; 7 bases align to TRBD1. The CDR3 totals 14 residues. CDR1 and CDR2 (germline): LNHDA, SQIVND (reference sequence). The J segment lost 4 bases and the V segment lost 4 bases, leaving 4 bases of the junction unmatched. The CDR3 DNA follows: TGTGCCAGTAGTACCAACAGGGGTAATCAGCCCCAGCATTTT. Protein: CASSTNRGNQPQHF.

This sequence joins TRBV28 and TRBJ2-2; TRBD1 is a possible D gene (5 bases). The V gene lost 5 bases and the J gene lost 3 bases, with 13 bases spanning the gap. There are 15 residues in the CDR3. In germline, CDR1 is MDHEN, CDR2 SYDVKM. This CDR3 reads CASSNFQGYTGELFF. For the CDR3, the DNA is TGTGCCAGCAGTAATTTCCAGGGATACACCGGGGAGCTGTTTTTT. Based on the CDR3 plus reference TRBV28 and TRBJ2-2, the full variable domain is DVKVTQSSRYLVKRTGEKVFLECVQDMDHENMFWYRQDPGLGLRLIYFSYDVKMKEKGDIPEGYSVSREKKERFSLILESASTNQTSMYLCASSNFQGYTGELFFGEGSRLTVL.

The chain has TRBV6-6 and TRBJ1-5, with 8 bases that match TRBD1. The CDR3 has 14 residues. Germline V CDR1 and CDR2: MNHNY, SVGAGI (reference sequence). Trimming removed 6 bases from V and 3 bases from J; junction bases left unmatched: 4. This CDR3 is CASRDQGANQPQHF. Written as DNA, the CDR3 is TGTGCCAGCAGGGATCAGGGGGCCAATCAGCCCCAGCATTTT.

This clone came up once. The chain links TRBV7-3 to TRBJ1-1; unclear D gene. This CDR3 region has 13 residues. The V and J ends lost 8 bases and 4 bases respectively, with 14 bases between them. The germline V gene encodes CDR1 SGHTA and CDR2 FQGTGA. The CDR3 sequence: CASSPRGSTEAFF. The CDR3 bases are TGTGCCAGCTCTCCCAGAGGGAGCACTGAAGCTTTCTTT.

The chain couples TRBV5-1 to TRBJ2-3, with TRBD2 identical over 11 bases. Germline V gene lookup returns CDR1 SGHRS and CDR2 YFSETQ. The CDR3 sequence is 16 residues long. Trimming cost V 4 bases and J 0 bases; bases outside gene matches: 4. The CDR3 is CASSPRTSGSTDTQYF. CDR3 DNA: TGCGCCAGCAGCCCGAGGACTAGCGGGAGCACAGATACGCAGTATTTT.

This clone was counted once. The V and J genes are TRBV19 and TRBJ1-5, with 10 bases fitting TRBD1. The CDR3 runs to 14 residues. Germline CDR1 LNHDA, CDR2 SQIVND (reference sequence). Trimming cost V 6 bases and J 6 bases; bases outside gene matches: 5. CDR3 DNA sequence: TGTGCCAGTAGGGAGACAGGGGGCGGTCAGCCCCAGCATTTT. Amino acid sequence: CASRETGGGQPQHF. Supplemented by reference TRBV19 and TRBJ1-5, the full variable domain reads DGGITQSPKYLFRKEGQNVTLSCEQNLNHDAMYWYRQDPGQGLRLIYYSQIVNDFQKGDIAEGYSVSREKKESFPLTVTSAQKNPTAFYLCASRETGGGQPQHFGDGTRLSIL.

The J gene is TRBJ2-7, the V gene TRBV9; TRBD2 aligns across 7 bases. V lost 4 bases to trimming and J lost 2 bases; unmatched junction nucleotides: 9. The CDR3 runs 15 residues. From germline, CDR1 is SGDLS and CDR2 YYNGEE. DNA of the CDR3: TGTGCCAGCAGCCCCCTGTCTAGCGGAGCCTACGAGCAGTACTTC. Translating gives CASSPLSSGAYEQYF.

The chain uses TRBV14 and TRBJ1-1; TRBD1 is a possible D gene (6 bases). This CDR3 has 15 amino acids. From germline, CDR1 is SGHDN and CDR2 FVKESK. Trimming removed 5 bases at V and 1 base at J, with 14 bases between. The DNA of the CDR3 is TGTGCCAGCAGCGTGGTCTGGGGGCCGAACACTGAAGCTTTCTTT. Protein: CASSVVWGPNTEAFF.

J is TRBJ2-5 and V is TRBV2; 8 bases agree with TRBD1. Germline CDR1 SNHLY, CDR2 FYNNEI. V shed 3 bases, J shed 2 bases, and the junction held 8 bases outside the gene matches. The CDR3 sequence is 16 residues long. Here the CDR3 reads CASSDGAGGRQETQYF. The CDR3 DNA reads TGTGCCAGCAGTGATGGGGCAGGGGGCAGGCAAGAGACCCAGTACTTC.

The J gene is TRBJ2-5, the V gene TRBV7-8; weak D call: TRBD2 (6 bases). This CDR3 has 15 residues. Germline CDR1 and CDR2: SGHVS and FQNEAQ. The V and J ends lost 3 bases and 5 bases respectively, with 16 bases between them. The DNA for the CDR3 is TGTGCCAGCAGCTTCGTCACGGGAGTGTTGGAGACCCAGTACTTC. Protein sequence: CASSFVTGVLETQYF.